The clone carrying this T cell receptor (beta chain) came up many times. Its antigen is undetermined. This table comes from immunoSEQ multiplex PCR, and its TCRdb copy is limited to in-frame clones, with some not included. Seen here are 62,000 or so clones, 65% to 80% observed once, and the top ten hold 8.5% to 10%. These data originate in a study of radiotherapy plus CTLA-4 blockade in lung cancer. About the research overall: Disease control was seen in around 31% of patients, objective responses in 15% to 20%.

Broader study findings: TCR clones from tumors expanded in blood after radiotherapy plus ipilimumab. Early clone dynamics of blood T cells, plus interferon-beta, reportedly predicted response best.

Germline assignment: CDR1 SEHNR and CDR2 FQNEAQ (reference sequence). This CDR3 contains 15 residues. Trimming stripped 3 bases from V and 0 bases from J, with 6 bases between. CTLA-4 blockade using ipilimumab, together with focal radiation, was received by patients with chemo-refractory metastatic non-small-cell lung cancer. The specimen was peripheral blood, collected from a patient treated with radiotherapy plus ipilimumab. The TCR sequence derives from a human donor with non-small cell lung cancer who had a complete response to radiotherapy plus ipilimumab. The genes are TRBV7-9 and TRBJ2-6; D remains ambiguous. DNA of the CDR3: TGTGCCAGCAGCTTTCCCCTCTCTGGGGCCAACGTCCTGACTTTC. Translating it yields CASSFPLSGANVLTF.